Listed here are 7 T cell receptor beta chains from one sample, sequenced in a study of CD8 T cells in ankylosing spondylitis. TCRdb reprocessed the 5' RACE reads with MiXCR, giving one entry per CDR3 protein. The sample holds around 250,000 distinct CDR3 sequences, about 30% seen once. Sequenced material: blood, either unsorted or a sorted T cell fraction (not recorded which). Receptors originate from a male donor with ankylosing spondylitis or in good health (not recorded which).

The chain has TRBV12-3 or TRBV12-4 and TRBJ2-1, with D possibly matching TRBD1 (5 bases). V dropped 5 bases and J dropped 9 bases, with 14 bases sitting between them. CDR3 size: 13 residues. The CDR3 DNA sequence: TGTGCCAGCAGTCTACCCTCGGACATTGAGCAGTTCTTC. Its translation is CASSLPSDIEQFF.

The chain recombines TRBV20-1 with TRBJ2-7; D possibly uses TRBD1 or TRBD2 (5 bases each). Deletions cut 1 base from V and 2 bases from J, with 15 bases between. Germline V gene data show CDR1 as DFQATT and CDR2 as SNEGSKA (reference sequence). The CDR3 is 15 amino acids. CDR3 nucleotides: TGCAGTGCTAGAGGAGGGACCGATACAACCTACGAGCAGTACTTC. Amino acid sequence: CSARGGTDTTYEQYF.

J is TRBJ2-5 and V is TRBV5-5, with D unresolved. The length of the CDR3 is 11 residues. V dropped 0 bases and J dropped 6 bases, with 3 bases sitting between them. The germline gives CDR1 SGHKS, CDR2 YYEKEE (reference sequence). Here the CDR3 reads CASSLEQTQYF. The DNA of the CDR3 is TGTGCCAGCAGCTTGGAACAGACCCAGTACTTC.

J is TRBJ2-7 and V is TRBV28, with 9 bases fitting TRBD1. This CDR3 has 15 amino acids. V gave up 5 bases and J gave up 4 bases; unmatched junction bases: 9. Germline lookup yields CDR1 MDHEN and CDR2 SYDVKM. Written as DNA, the CDR3 is TGTGCCAGCAGTGATCCGGGACAGGGACCGTACGAGCAGTACTTC. It is translated as CASSDPGQGPYEQYF.

This clonotype was picked up a small number of times. The chain employs TRBV20-1 and TRBJ1-5, with 7 bases aligning to TRBD1. This CDR3 has 14 residues. Germline V lookup: CDR1 DFQATT, CDR2 SNEGSKA (reference sequence). V gave up 5 bases and J gave up 3 bases; unmatched junction bases: 7. CDR3: CSASGTASNQPQHF. CDR3 DNA: TGCAGTGCTTCGGGGACAGCCTCCAATCAGCCCCAGCATTTT.

The rearrangement links TRBV5-1 to TRBJ2-3; the D gene could be TRBD1 or TRBD2 (6 bases each). V dropped 3 bases and J dropped 1 base, with 24 bases sitting between them. Germline CDR1 and CDR2: SGHRS and YFSETQ. This CDR3 region has 19 residues. The CDR3 reads CASSSATGGRGAGTDTQYF. CDR3 sequence (DNA): TGCGCCAGCAGCTCAGCCACCGGGGGCCGAGGGGCTGGCACAGATACGCAGTATTTT.

The chain is built from TRBV6-1 and TRBJ1-4; D gene uncertain. CDR3 size: 15 residues. Germline V gene data show CDR1 as MNHNS and CDR2 as SASEGT. Trimming removed 8 bases from V and 8 bases from J, with 21 bases in between. The CDR3 region has the DNA TGTGCCAGCTCCATTATCGGGCAGTCGGGCGAAAAACTGTTTTTT. It encodes CASSIIGQSGEKLFF.